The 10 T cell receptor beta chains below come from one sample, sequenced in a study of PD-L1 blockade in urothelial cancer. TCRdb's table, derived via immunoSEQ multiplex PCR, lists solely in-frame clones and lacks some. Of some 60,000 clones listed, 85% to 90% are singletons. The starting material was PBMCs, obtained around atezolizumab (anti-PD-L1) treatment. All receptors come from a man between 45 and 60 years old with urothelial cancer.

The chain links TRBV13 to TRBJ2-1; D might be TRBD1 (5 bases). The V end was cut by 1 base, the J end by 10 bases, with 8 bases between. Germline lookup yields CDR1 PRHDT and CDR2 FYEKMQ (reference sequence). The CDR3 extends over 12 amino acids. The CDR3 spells CASSLARQEQFF. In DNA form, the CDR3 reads TGTGCCAGCAGCTTAGCAAGACAGGAGCAGTTCTTC.

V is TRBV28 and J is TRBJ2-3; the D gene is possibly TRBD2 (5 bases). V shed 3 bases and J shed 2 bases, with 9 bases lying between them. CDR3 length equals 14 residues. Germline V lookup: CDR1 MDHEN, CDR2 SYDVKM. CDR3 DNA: TGTGCCAGCAGTTTGAAGGACTTCACAGATACGCAGTATTTT. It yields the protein CASSLKDFTDTQYF.

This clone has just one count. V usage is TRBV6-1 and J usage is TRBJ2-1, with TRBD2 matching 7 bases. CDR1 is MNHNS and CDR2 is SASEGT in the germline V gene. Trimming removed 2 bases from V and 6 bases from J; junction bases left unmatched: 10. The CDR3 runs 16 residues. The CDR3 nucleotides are TGTGCCAGCAGTGAATTCACGACTAGCACCGGCAATGAGCAGTTCTTC. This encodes CASSEFTTSTGNEQFF.

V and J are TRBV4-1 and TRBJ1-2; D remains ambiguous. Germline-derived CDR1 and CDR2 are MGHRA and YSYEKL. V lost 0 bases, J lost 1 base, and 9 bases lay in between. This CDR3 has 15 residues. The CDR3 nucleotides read TGCGCCAGCAGCCAAGAGTGGCAGATTAACTATGGCTACACCTTC. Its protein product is CASSQEWQINYGYTF.

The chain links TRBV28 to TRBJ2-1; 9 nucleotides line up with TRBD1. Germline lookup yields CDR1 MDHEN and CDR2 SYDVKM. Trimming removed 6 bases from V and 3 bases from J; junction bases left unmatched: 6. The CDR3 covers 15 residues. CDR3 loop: CASSLTGQGYNEQFF. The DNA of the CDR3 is TGTGCCAGCAGCCTAACGGGACAGGGCTACAATGAGCAGTTCTTC. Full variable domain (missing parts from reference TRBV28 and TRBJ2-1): DVKVTQSSRYLVKRTGEKVFLECVQDMDHENMFWYRQDPGLGLRLIYFSYDVKMKEKGDIPEGYSVSREKKERFSLILESASTNQTSMYLCASSLTGQGYNEQFFGPGTRLTVL.

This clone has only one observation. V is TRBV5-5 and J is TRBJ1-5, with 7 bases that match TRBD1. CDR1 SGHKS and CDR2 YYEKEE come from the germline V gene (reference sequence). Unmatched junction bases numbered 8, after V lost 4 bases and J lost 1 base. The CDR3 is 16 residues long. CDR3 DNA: TGTGCCAGCAGCGGAACAGGGGCCGGGAGCAATCAGCCCCAGCATTTT. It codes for CASSGTGAGSNQPQHF.

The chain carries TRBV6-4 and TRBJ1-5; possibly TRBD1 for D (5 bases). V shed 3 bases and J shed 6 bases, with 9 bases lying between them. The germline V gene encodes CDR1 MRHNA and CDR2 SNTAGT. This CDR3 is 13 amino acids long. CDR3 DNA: TGTGCCAGCAGTGATTCCGGGGGTCAGCCCCAGCATTTT. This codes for CASSDSGGQPQHF.

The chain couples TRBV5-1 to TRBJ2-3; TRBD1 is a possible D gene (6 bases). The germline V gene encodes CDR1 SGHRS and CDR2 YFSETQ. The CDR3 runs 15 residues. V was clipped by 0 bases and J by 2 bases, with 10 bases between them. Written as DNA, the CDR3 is TGCGCCAGCAGCTTGGGGCAGGGGCACACAGATACGCAGTATTTT. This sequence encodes CASSLGQGHTDTQYF.

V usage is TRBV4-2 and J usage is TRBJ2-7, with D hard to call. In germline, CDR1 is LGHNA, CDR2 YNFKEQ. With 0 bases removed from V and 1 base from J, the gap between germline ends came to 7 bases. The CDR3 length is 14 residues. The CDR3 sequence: CASSQERDSYEQYF. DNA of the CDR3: TGTGCCAGCAGCCAAGAGCGAGATTCCTACGAGCAGTACTTC.

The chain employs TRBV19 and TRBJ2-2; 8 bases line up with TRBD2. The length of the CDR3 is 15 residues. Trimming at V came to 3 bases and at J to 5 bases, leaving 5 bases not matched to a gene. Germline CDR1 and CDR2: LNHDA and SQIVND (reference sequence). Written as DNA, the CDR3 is TGTGCCAGTAGTATGTCCCCTAGCGGGACCGGGGAGCTGTTTTTT. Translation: CASSMSPSGTGELFF.